Sequencing of this T cell receptor (beta chain) was carried out in a study of T cell clonotyping in hematopoietic cell transplantation. Concerning this clone: Its specificity is not known.

V was pared by 6 bases and J by 3 bases, with 13 bases between. The CDR3 consists of 14 residues. In germline, CDR1 is MDHEN, CDR2 SYDVKM. General study findings and limits: After transplant, recipient diversity fell while pathologically expanded clonotypes grew through day 180. Cells were unsorted, so CD4 and CD8 contributions were not separated. At the given depth, recipient repertoires were over 95% de novo clonotypes. Graft donor and pretransplant recipient Inverse Simpson Index values predicted broader posttransplant TCR diversity.

Some clones are missing from TCRdb's copy, which holds only in-frame ones; the method was immunoSEQ multiplex PCR. This repertoire shows 15,000 or so clones, almost 90% found once; its top ten account for approximately 3%. This chain uses TRBV28 with TRBJ2-3; TRBD1 is a possible D gene (6 bases). The sequence derives from a man over 45 in good health. Some clones in this sample may be carry-over from other donors' samples. The sample was peripheral blood mononuclear cells. CDR3 nucleotides: TGTGCCAGCAGGAACCCAGGGGAAACAGATACGCAGTATTTT. This codes for CASRNPGETDTQYF.